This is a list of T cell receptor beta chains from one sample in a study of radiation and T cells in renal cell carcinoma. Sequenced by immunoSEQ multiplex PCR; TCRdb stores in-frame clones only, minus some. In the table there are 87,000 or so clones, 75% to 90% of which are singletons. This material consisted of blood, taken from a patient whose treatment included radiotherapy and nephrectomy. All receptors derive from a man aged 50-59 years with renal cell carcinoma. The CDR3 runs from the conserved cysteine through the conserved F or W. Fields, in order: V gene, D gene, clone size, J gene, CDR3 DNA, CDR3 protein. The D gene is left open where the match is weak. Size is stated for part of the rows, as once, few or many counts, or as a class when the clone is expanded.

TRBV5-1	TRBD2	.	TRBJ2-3	TGCGCCAGCAGCTTGGACCCGGGCTTTGCGGGGGAGGCAGATACGCAGTATTTT	CASSLDPGFAGEADTQYF
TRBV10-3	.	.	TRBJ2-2	TGTGCCATCAGTGCTCTGGGGACGAACACCGGGGAGCTGTTTTTT	CAISALGTNTGELFF
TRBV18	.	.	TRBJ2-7	TGTGCCAGCTCACCTCTGACGGGCTCCTACGAGCAGTACTTC	CASSPLTGSYEQYF
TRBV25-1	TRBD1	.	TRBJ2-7	TGTGCCAGCAGTGAATGGACAGGGGGCGAGCAGTACTTC	CASSEWTGGEQYF
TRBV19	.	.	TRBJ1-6	TGTGCCAGTAGTATGGGGGGGGCCGATTCACCCCTCCACTTT	CASSMGGADSPLHF
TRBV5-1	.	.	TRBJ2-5	TGCGCCAGCAGCAAGGCCGGGACCGGCCCCCAAGAGACCCAGTACTTC	CASSKAGTGPQETQYF
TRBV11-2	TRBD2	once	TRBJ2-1	TGTGCCAGCAGCTTAGTAGCGGGGGGATCCTACAATGAGCAGTTCTTC	CASSLVAGGSYNEQFF
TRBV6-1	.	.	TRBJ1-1	TGTGCCAGCAGTGAAGCCGCCCACAGCCTGAACACTGAAGCTTTCTTT	CASSEAAHSLNTEAFF
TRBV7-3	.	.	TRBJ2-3	TGTGCCAGCAGCCAAAGGGGCCCAGGGGGGTTTGCAGATACGCAGTATTTT	CASSQRGPGGFADTQYF
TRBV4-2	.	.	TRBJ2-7	TGTGCCAGCAGCCAAGATTGGGGGCTGAGCTACGAGCAGTACTTC	CASSQDWGLSYEQYF
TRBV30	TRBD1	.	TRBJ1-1	TGTGCCTGGAGTTGGGACAGGAACACTGAAGCTTTCTTT	CAWSWDRNTEAFF
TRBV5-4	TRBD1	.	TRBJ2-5	TGTGCCAGCAGCTGGGGACAGGGGAATGGGGAGACCCAGTACTTC	CASSWGQGNGETQYF
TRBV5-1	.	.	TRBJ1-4	TGCGCCAGCAGCGGCGACAGTTACGAAAAACTGTTTTTT	CASSGDSYEKLFF
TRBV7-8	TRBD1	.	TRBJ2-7	TGTGCCAGCAGCTTGGGACAGGCTTCCTCCTACGAGCAGTACTTC	CASSLGQASSYEQYF
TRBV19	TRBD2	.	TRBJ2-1	TGTGCCAGTAGTATTTCGGGGGGATCGTACAATGAGCAGTTCTTC	CASSISGGSYNEQFF
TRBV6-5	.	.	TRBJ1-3	TGTGCCATCAGTGCCCCGAGACTAAGGGACACCATATATTTT	CAISAPRLRDTIYF
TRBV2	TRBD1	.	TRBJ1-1	TGTGCAAGTTGGACAGGGGTATTCACTGAAGCTTTCTTT	CASWTGVFTEAFF
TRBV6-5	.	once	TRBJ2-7	TGTGCCAGTGGTAGGGGTACCGACTACGAGCAGTACTTC	CASGRGTDYEQYF
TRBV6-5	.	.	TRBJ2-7	TGTGCCAGCAGTGCGCGACAGGGAGGCTCCTACGAGCAGTACTTC	CASSARQGGSYEQYF
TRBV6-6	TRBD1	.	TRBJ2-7	TGTGCCAGCGGAAAGGGACAGGGAAACTACGAGCAGTACTTC	CASGKGQGNYEQYF
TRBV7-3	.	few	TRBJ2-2	TGTGCCAGCAGCTTTGACGGGTCCCCCGGGGAGCTGTTTTTT	CASSFDGSPGELFF
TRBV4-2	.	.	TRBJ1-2	TGTGCCAGCAGCCAAGATCGGCAGGGCCAGGGTGGCTACACCTTC	CASSQDRQGQGGYTF
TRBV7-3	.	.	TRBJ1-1	TGTGCCAGCAGCTTAGGTGGGCAGGGGAACACTGAAGCTTTCTTT	CASSLGGQGNTEAFF
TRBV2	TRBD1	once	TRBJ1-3	TGTGCCAGTAGACCGGGACAGGGGATGCGTTTCGGAAACACCATATATTTT	CASRPGQGMRFGNTIYF
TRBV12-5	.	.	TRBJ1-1	TGTGCTAGTGGCATTCGGGCTGAAGCTTTCTTT	CASGIRAEAFF
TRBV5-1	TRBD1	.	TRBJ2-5	TGCGCCAGCAGCCCACGGACAGGGGTGGGGGAGACCCAGTACTTC	CASSPRTGVGETQYF